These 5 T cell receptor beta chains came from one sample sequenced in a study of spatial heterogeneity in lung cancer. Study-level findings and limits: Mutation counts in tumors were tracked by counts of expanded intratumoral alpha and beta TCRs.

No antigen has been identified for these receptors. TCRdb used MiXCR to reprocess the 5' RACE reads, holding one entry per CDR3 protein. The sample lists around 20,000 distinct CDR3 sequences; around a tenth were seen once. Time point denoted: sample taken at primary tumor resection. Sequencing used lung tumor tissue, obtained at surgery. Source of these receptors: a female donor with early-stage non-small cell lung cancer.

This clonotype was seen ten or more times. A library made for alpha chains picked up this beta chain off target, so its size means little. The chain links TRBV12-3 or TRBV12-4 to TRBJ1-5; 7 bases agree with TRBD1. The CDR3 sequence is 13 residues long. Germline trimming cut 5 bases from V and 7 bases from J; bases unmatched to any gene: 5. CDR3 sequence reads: CASSGQEGQPQHF. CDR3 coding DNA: TGTGCCAGCAGTGGACAGGAGGGCCAGCCCCAGCATTTT.

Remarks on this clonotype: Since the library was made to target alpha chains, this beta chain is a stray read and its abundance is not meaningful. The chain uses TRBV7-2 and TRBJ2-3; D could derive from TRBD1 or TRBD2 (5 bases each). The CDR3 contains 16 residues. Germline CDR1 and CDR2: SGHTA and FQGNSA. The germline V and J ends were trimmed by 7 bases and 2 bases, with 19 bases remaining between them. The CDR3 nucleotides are TGTGCCAGCACCCTTGGTTGGGGGTCCACCACAGATACGCAGTATTTT. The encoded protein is CASTLGWGSTTDTQYF.

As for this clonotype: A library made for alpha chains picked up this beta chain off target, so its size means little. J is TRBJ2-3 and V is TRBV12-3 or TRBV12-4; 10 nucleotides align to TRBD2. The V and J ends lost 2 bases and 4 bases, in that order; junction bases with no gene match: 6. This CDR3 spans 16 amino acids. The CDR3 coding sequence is TGTGCCAGCAGTTTAAATAGCCTAGCGGGGGCAGATACGCAGTATTTT. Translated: CASSLNSLAGADTQYF.

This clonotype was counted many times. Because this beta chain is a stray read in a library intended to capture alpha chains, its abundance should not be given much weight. This CDR3 is CASSAPLAGQETQYF. Written as DNA, the CDR3 is TGTGCCAGCAGCGCCCCCCTAGCGGGCCAAGAGACCCAGTACTTC. The gene calls are TRBV9 and TRBJ2-5; 8 nucleotides agree with TRBD2. The CDR3 length is 15 residues. CDR1 is SGDLS, CDR2 YYNGEE, per germline. The V gene end was trimmed by 3 bases and the J gene end by 1 base; junction bases not matched to a gene: 5. Together with reference TRBV9 and TRBJ2-5, the CDR3 gives the full variable domain: DSGVTQTPKHLITATGQRVTLRCSPRSGDLSVYWYQQSLDQGLQFLIQYYNGEERAKGNILERFSAQQFPDLHSELNLSSLELGDSALYFCASSAPLAGQETQYFGPGTRLLVL.

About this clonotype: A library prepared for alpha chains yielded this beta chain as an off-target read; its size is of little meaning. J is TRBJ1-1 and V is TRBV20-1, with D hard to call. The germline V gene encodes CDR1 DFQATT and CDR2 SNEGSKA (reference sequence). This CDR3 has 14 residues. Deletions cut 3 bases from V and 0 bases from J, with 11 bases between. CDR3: CSASAHPLNTEAFF. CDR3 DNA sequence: TGCAGTGCTAGTGCACACCCTTTGAACACTGAAGCTTTCTTT.